These 22 T cell receptor beta chains were sequenced from one sample in a study of CD8+ T cells in alopecia areata (dated by TCRdb to the late 2010s). The label giving this sample's time point can be read as: baseline before oral tofacitinib. Library prep was done by the immunoSEQ multiplex PCR assay. For TCR sequencing, RNA was extracted from every sample and reverse transcribed into cDNA to serve as template. TCRdb carries this immuneACCESS record with in-frame sequences only. Its versions omit some clonotypes, under half of them owing to an unresolved V gene in the studies checked, with the rest unexplained. Counted in this sample were some 120,000 clones; around three fifths of them appeared once. The ten largest clones capture less than 5.5% of the sample. The material sequenced was CD4+ T cells sorted from blood, taken at week 0. Receptor source: a human donor with alopecia areata.

This chain joins TRBV27 and TRBJ2-1; D call uncertain. Trimming left V 5 bases short and J 5 bases short, with 19 bases between. In germline, CDR1 is MNHEY, CDR2 SMNVEV (reference sequence). The CDR3 runs to 16 residues. CDR3 residues: CASSPVWASINNEQFF. CDR3 bases: TGTGCCAGCAGTCCAGTTTGGGCTTCAATAAACAATGAGCAGTTCTTC.

The rearrangement uses TRBV5-6 and TRBJ2-7; 11 bases are a match to TRBD1. Germline CDR1 SGHDT, CDR2 YYEEEE. This CDR3 has 16 residues. Trimming took 1 base from V and 6 from J; bases not matched to a gene: 9. The CDR3 loop reads CASSLYSGQGAGEQYF. In DNA form, the CDR3 reads TGTGCCAGCAGCTTGTATTCCGGACAGGGGGCAGGCGAGCAGTACTTC.

The J gene is TRBJ1-5, the V gene TRBV4-3; 8 nucleotides agree with TRBD1. Germline V lookup: CDR1 LGHNA, CDR2 YSLEER. V trimming: 3 bases; J trimming: 4 bases; junction bases outside the gene matches: 5. This CDR3 region has 15 residues. The CDR3: CASSQTGAFNQPQHF. CDR3 nucleotides: TGCGCCAGCAGCCAGACAGGGGCCTTTAATCAGCCCCAGCATTTT.

The chain uses TRBV5-1 and TRBJ2-2, with 10 bases identical to TRBD2. The CDR3 covers 16 residues. Germline assignment: CDR1 SGHRS and CDR2 YFSETQ. The J segment lost 0 bases and the V segment lost 2 bases, leaving 1 base of the junction unmatched. The CDR3 protein is CASSLLAGTNTGELFF. The CDR3 DNA is TGCGCCAGCAGCTTACTAGCGGGGACGAACACCGGGGAGCTGTTTTTT.

The genes are TRBV30 and TRBJ2-7; D may be TRBD2 (6 bases). The CDR3 runs to 12 residues. The germline CDR1 and CDR2 sequences are GTSNPN and SVGIG (reference sequence). With 7 bases removed from V and 7 bases from J, the gap between germline ends came to 17 bases. In DNA form, the CDR3 reads TGTGCCTTTAGTAGCGGCCCCCCAGAGCAGTACTTC. Protein sequence: CAFSSGPPEQYF.

This sequence joins TRBV5-6 and TRBJ2-7; 7 bases map to TRBD2. The CDR3 extends over 16 amino acids. CDR1 SGHDT and CDR2 YYEEEE come from the germline V gene. J gave up 0 bases and V 4 bases, and 10 bases lay outside the gene matches. CDR3 sequence: CASSARREGNSYEQYF. CDR3 nucleotide sequence: TGTGCCAGCAGCGCCCGGAGGGAGGGGAACTCCTACGAGCAGTACTTC.

CDR3 amino acids: CASSQYGTAAVLRSPLHF. The CDR3 DNA follows: TGCGCCAGCAGCCAATACGGGACAGCCGCGGTTCTACGCTCACCCCTCCACTTT. This sequence joins TRBV4-1 and TRBJ1-6; TRBD1 matches at 7 bases. Germline V gene lookup returns CDR1 MGHRA and CDR2 YSYEKL. J lost 10 bases, V lost 2 bases, and 17 bases had no gene match. The CDR3 is 18 residues long.

The V and J genes are TRBV23-1 and TRBJ2-7; 8 bases line up with TRBD1. TRBV23-1 is treated as an ORF (open reading frame) with a function not yet certain. This CDR3 spans 16 amino acids. The J segment lost 7 bases and the V segment lost 0 bases, leaving 11 bases of the junction unmatched. CDR3 protein: CASSQSCRGRLREQYF. The CDR3 coding sequence is TGCGCCAGCAGTCAATCGTGCAGGGGGCGATTGAGGGAGCAGTACTTC.

The chain has TRBV5-4 and TRBJ1-1; D might be TRBD1 (5 bases). The germline V gene has CDR1 SGHNT and CDR2 YYREEE (reference sequence). Trimming left V 2 bases short and J 0 bases short, with 11 bases between. This CDR3 spans 15 amino acids. The CDR3 loop is CASSFSTTVNTEAFF. The CDR3 DNA follows: TGTGCCAGCAGCTTCTCTACGACAGTGAACACTGAAGCTTTCTTT.

The V call is TRBV4-2, the J call TRBJ2-7, with TRBD2 matching over 7 bases. Germline CDR1 is LGHNA and CDR2 is YNFKEQ. V shed 0 bases, J shed 6 bases, and the junction held 8 bases outside the gene matches. The CDR3 runs to 15 residues. The CDR3 DNA sequence: TGTGCCAGCAGCCAAGATGAAGCGGGGTTAGGCGAGCAGTACTTC. As protein: CASSQDEAGLGEQYF.

The J gene is TRBJ1-2, the V gene TRBV29-1, with a tentative D call TRBD1 (5 bases). V was shortened by 8 bases and J by 5 bases, with 24 bases between the two germline ends. The germline V gene has CDR1 SQVTM and CDR2 ANQGSEA. The CDR3 runs 15 residues. CDR3 protein: CSFPLALAREYGYTF. The CDR3 bases are TGCAGCTTCCCCCTGGCCCTGGCCAGGGAGTATGGCTACACCTTC.

This sequence joins TRBV5-1 and TRBJ2-5, with D hard to call. The V gene lost 3 bases and the J gene lost 2 bases, with 11 bases spanning the gap. CDR3 length equals 14 residues. Germline V gene lookup returns CDR1 SGHRS and CDR2 YFSETQ. For the CDR3, the DNA is TGCGCCAGCAGCTCAACGGGTACACAAGAGACCCAGTACTTC. As protein: CASSSTGTQETQYF.

This clone was seen a single time. J is TRBJ2-2 and V is TRBV27; 7 bases fit TRBD2. Trimming removed 8 bases from V and 1 base from J; junction bases left unmatched: 7. The CDR3 sequence is 15 residues long. The germline V gene encodes CDR1 MNHEY and CDR2 SMNVEV (reference sequence). The CDR3 is CASQRIAGNTGELFF. For the CDR3, the DNA is TGTGCCAGCCAGCGGATAGCGGGGAACACCGGGGAGCTGTTTTTT.

This chain links TRBV13 with TRBJ2-6, with a possible D match to TRBD2 (7 bases). Germline loops: CDR1 PRHDT, CDR2 FYEKMQ (reference sequence). The length of the CDR3 is 17 residues. V dropped 5 bases and J dropped 1 base, with 15 bases sitting between them. The chain's CDR3 is CASSPRGGRSGANVLTF. The CDR3 DNA reads TGTGCCAGCAGCCCGAGGGGGGGGCGGTCTGGGGCCAACGTCCTGACTTTC.

The chain employs TRBV29-1 and TRBJ2-5; weak D call: TRBD1 (5 bases). The germline gives CDR1 SQVTM, CDR2 ANQGSEA. The CDR3 sequence is 11 residues long. Trimming took 7 bases from V and 5 from J, leaving 11 bases between them. The CDR3 DNA reads TGCAGCGGGCAGGGCTACGAGACCCAGTACTTC. Translation: CSGQGYETQYF.

The chain couples TRBV5-1 to TRBJ2-2; a weak D match, TRBD2 (6 bases). The CDR3 runs 15 residues. V was trimmed by 0 bases and J by 4 bases, leaving 10 bases between them. Germline V lookup: CDR1 SGHRS, CDR2 YFSETQ. The CDR3: CASSLVGGSTGELFF. DNA of the CDR3: TGCGCCAGCAGCTTGGTTGGGGGGTCCACCGGGGAGCTGTTTTTT.

In DNA form, the CDR3 reads TGTGCCAGCTCATTGGCTCCCAATCAGCCCCAGCATTTT. Translation: CASSLAPNQPQHF. This chain links TRBV18 with TRBJ1-5; D ambiguous. There are 13 residues in the CDR3. Between the trimmed V and J ends, which lost 5 bases and 3 bases, there was a span of 8 bases. Looked up from germline, CDR1 is KGHSH and CDR2 is LQKENI.

The genes are TRBV12-5 and TRBJ1-2; 8 bases agree with TRBD1. V gave up 7 bases and J gave up 4 bases; unmatched junction bases: 5. This CDR3 is 13 amino acids long. Per the germline V gene, CDR1 is LGHNT and CDR2 is FRNRAP. The CDR3 bases are TGTGCTAGTGCCAGGACAGGGAGCTATGGCTACACCTTC. Encoded protein: CASARTGSYGYTF.

This clone was picked up one time. This chain connects TRBV11-2 to TRBJ2-3; no clear D gene. Germline CDR1 is SGHAT and CDR2 is FQNNGV. This CDR3 is 15 amino acids long. Trimming shortened V by 4 bases and J by 2 bases, and 13 bases separated the two germline ends. CDR3 protein: CASSSSRRFTDTQYF. The CDR3 nucleotides are TGTGCCAGCAGCTCCTCTCGGCGCTTCACAGATACGCAGTATTTT.

The V gene is TRBV6-5, the J gene TRBJ2-2; TRBD1 agrees at 8 bases. The CDR3 length is 16 residues. Germline V gives CDR1 MNHEY, CDR2 SVGAGI. Germline trimming cut 2 bases from V and 2 bases from J; bases unmatched to any gene: 4. In DNA form, the CDR3 reads TGTGCCAGCAGTTACGGGCAGGGGGCAAACACCGGGGAGCTGTTTTTT. This translates into CASSYGQGANTGELFF.

The CDR3 is CASSQVSNTEAFF. The CDR3, as DNA: TGCGCCAGCAGCCAAGTGTCGAACACTGAAGCTTTCTTT. This sequence joins TRBV4-3 and TRBJ1-1; D remains ambiguous. Trimming took 1 base from V and 1 from J, leaving 4 bases between them. Germline V lookup: CDR1 LGHNA, CDR2 YSLEER. CDR3 length: 13 residues.

The chain is built from TRBV19 and TRBJ2-5; TRBD1 is a possible D gene (5 bases). The V gene's germline CDR1 is LNHDA and CDR2 SQIVND (reference sequence). Deletions cut 10 bases from V and 3 bases from J, with 15 bases between. The CDR3 has 13 amino acids. CDR3 in amino acids: CATAGQSKETQYF. Written as DNA, the CDR3 is TGTGCCACCGCAGGGCAGTCAAAAGAGACCCAGTACTTC. The variable domain in full, with the rest retrieved from reference TRBV19 and TRBJ2-5, is DGGITQSPKYLFRKEGQNVTLSCEQNLNHDAMYWYRQDPGQGLRLIYYSQIVNDFQKGDIAEGYSVSREKKESFPLTVTSAQKNPTAFYLCATAGQSKETQYFGPGTRLLVL.